The 9 T cell receptor beta chains listed next were all sequenced from one sample in a study of Ad26.COV2.S vaccination and SARS-CoV-2 variants. Sequencing used immunoSEQ multiplex PCR; TCRdb keeps in-frame clones, though not all of them. The repertoire has some 390,000 clones, around 85% of them found once; the top ten carry more than 3%. Described treatment: 15 to 20 received Ad26.COV2.S at low or high dose, single or two shots; about 5 received placebo; per-sample allocation not given. Vaccine and placebo recipients were sampled on day 63 after the first injection. The sequencing used peripheral blood, collected in a trial of Ad26.COV2.S vaccine versus placebo. The receptors derive from a person between 18 and 65 years old who received the Ad26.COV2.S COVID-19 vaccine or a placebo.

The V and J genes are TRBV30 and TRBJ1-4; 8 bases agree with TRBD1. Germline V lookup: CDR1 GTSNPN, CDR2 SVGIG (reference sequence). V lost 7 bases to trimming and J lost 10 bases; unmatched junction nucleotides: 11. This CDR3 contains 13 residues. CDR3 sequence: CAYTTGVVGKLFF. The CDR3 DNA sequence: TGTGCCTACACGACAGGGGTAGTCGGAAAACTGTTTTTT.

The V gene is TRBV11-3, the J gene TRBJ1-2; D unclear. Germline V lookup: CDR1 SGHNT, CDR2 YENEEA. The CDR3 is 14 residues long. V lost 5 bases to trimming and J lost 2 bases, with 12 bases between them. The CDR3 loop is CASSPPLGNYGYTF. In DNA, the CDR3 is TGTGCCAGCAGCCCCCCTCTAGGGAACTATGGCTACACCTTC.

This clone has just one count. This rearrangement joins TRBV6-1 to TRBJ1-2; TRBD1 agrees at 9 bases. CDR3 size: 18 residues. From germline, CDR1 is MNHNS and CDR2 SASEGT. The V segment lost 1 base and the J segment 2 bases; nucleotides outside the gene matches: 11. DNA for the CDR3: TGTGCCAGCAGTGAAGGCGGGGACAGGGTAGTGAGAAACTATGGCTACACCTTC. Protein sequence: CASSEGGDRVVRNYGYTF.

The chain uses TRBV6-1 and TRBJ1-2; unclear D gene. The V end lost 3 bases, the J end lost 4 bases, and 15 bases lay between the germline ends. The germline V gene has CDR1 MNHNS and CDR2 SASEGT. The length of the CDR3 is 15 residues. CDR3 in DNA: TGTGCCAGCAGTGAGGTAAAGGGAGGCGGCTATGGCTACACCTTC. This gives the protein CASSEVKGGGYGYTF.

The V and J genes are TRBV6-2 or TRBV6-3 and TRBJ1-2; D call uncertain. The CDR3 consists of 12 residues. Germline CDR1 MNHEY, CDR2 SVGEGT. The ends were cut back, 1 base at V and 4 bases at J, with 4 bases in the middle. CDR3 protein: CASSYYIYGYTF. Here the CDR3 DNA reads TGTGCCAGCAGTTACTACATCTATGGCTACACCTTC.

The chain uses TRBV5-5 and TRBJ1-2, with D perhaps matching TRBD1 (5 bases). The germline V gene has CDR1 SGHKS and CDR2 YYEKEE (reference sequence). CDR3 size: 17 residues. V was cut by 4 bases and J by 6 bases, with 25 bases left in between. This CDR3 is CASSTPNRGAASDGYTF. The CDR3, as DNA: TGTGCCAGCAGCACCCCAAACCGTGGGGCAGCGTCTGATGGCTACACCTTC.

CDR3 in DNA: TGTGCCAGCAGCTTAGGACGACGGGACACGCTGAACACTGAAGCTTTCTTT. This sequence encodes CASSLGRRDTLNTEAFF. The V call is TRBV5-4, the J call TRBJ1-1, with D possibly being TRBD1 (6 bases). Germline-derived CDR1 and CDR2 are SGHNT and YYREEE (reference sequence). The length of the CDR3 is 17 residues. V was trimmed by 2 bases and J by 0 bases, leaving 17 bases between them.

This chain links TRBV5-1 with TRBJ1-2; D may be TRBD1 (6 bases). The CDR3 length is 14 residues. Per the germline V gene, CDR1 is SGHRS and CDR2 is YFSETQ. V dropped 0 bases and J dropped 8 bases, with 14 bases sitting between them. The CDR3 region is CASSLGTGTGGYTF. In nucleotides, the CDR3 is TGCGCCAGCAGCTTGGGCACAGGGACGGGAGGCTACACCTTC.

The V gene is TRBV3-1 (or the pseudogene TRBV3-2), the J gene TRBJ2-5, with unresolved D. V shed 1 base and J shed 2 bases, with 17 bases lying between them. The CDR3 covers 17 residues. From germline, CDR1 is LGHDT and CDR2 YNNKEL (reference sequence). The chain's CDR3 is CASSQGARTNSQETQYF. CDR3 sequence (DNA): TGTGCCAGCAGCCAAGGGGCCCGGACCAACTCACAAGAGACCCAGTACTTC.